One sample yielded the 21 T cell receptor beta chains listed below, sequenced in a study of T cells in Graves' hyperthyroidism and ophthalmopathy. RNA transcripts served as the template for amplifying TCR beta CDR3 regions. The HTBI primer set served for first-round RT-PCR of the TCR CDR3. TCRdb processed the multiplex PCR reads anew with MiXCR; each CDR3 protein has one entry. The data hold 370,000 or so distinct CDR3 sequences, with about 13% observed a single time. Sequencing was carried out using blood. These receptors all stem from a man aged 30-40 years with Graves' hyperthyroidism that later progressed to Graves' ophthalmopathy.

This clonotype was picked up many times. The junction differs from germline at one of its ends, possibly a read error. J is TRBJ2-7 and V is TRBV20-1; D is perhaps TRBD2 (5 bases). The CDR3 length is 15 residues. The germline V gene encodes CDR1 DFQATT and CDR2 SNEGSKA (reference sequence). The CDR3 sequence is CSTRVSGISSYEQYF. The CDR3, as DNA: TGCAGTACTAGAGTATCCGGGATCAGCTCCTACGAGCAGTACTTC.

This clonotype appeared many times. The chain uses TRBV11-2 and TRBJ2-7; 9 nucleotides line up with TRBD1. Germline lookup yields CDR1 SGHAT and CDR2 FQNNGV. The CDR3 consists of 16 residues. V trimming: 3 bases; J trimming: 4 bases; junction bases outside the gene matches: 10. CDR3 loop: CASSFNPGQGWYEQYF. The CDR3, as DNA: TGTGCCAGCAGCTTTAACCCCGGACAGGGGTGGTACGAGCAGTACTTC.

Regarding this clonotype: A much larger clone sits a single nucleotide away, making a read error possible. J is TRBJ1-2 and V is TRBV7-9; D is unresolved. Germline V gene lookup returns CDR1 SEHNR and CDR2 FQNEAQ (reference sequence). This CDR3 comprises 13 residues. DNA of the CDR3: TGTGCCAACAGCTCCAGACATTCCTATGGCTACACCTTC. Amino acids: CANSSRHSYGYTF.

Many counts were recorded for this clonotype. The chain links TRBV2 to TRBJ2-3; 8 bases fit TRBD2. The CDR3 has 15 amino acids. The germline gives CDR1 SNHLY, CDR2 FYNNEI. J was trimmed by 2 bases and V by 3 bases; bases with no gene match: 4. CDR3 in amino acids: CASSEERGYTDTQYF. CDR3 nucleotide sequence: TGTGCCAGCAGTGAGGAGCGGGGGTACACAGATACGCAGTATTTT.

V is TRBV19 and J is TRBJ2-1; 7 bases fit TRBD1. Per germline, CDR1 LNHDA and CDR2 SQIVND (reference sequence). This CDR3 has 17 amino acids. Trimming at V came to 5 bases and at J to 8 bases, leaving 18 bases not matched to a gene. The CDR3 coding sequence is TGTGCCAGTAGTTCCCTCCCCGGGACAGAGCTTAGGGATGAGCAGTTCTTC. Translating gives CASSSLPGTELRDEQFF.

The chain links TRBV7-9 to TRBJ1-1; maybe TRBD1 (6 bases). The CDR3 is made up of 13 amino acids. Trimming took 4 bases from V and 8 from J, leaving 14 bases between them. Per the germline V gene, CDR1 is SEHNR and CDR2 is FQNEAQ (reference sequence). The CDR3 loop reads CASSSGVDREAFF. The CDR3 region has the DNA TGTGCCAGCAGCTCCGGTGTAGACAGGGAAGCTTTCTTT. Together with reference TRBV7-9 and TRBJ1-1, the CDR3 gives the full variable domain: DTGVSQNPRHKITKRGQNVTFRCDPISEHNRLYWYRQTLGQGPEFLTYFQNEAQLEKSRLLSDRFSAERPKGSFSTLEIQRTEQGDSAMYLCASSSGVDREAFFGQGTRLTVV.

This clonotype was recorded a few times. V is TRBV7-3 and J is TRBJ1-2; the match to TRBD1 covers 9 bases. The CDR3 is 16 residues long. With V trimmed by 2 bases and J by 4 bases, 8 bases remained unmatched. Germline CDR1 and CDR2: SGHTA and FQGTGA. The CDR3 region has the DNA TGTGCCAGCAGCTTACGAGGGGGGGACAGGGTCTATGGCTACACCTTC. This gives the protein CASSLRGGDRVYGYTF.

This clonotype was counted at least ten times. The rearrangement joins TRBV11-1 to TRBJ2-5; a weak D match, TRBD1 (5 bases). V dropped 2 bases and J dropped 5 bases, with 9 bases sitting between them. CDR3 length: 13 amino acids. Germline V gene lookup returns CDR1 SGHAT and CDR2 FQDESV (reference sequence). The CDR3 loop is CASSLRQRETQYF. CDR3 DNA: TGTGCCAGCAGCTTAAGACAGAGGGAGACCCAGTACTTC.

This clonotype was seen many times. The rearrangement uses TRBV6-1 and TRBJ2-2; TRBD1 agrees at 7 bases. V trimming: 5 bases; J trimming: 1 base; junction bases outside the gene matches: 7. Germline V gene data show CDR1 as MNHNS and CDR2 as SASEGT. The CDR3 spans 16 residues. CDR3 sequence: CASSHRDRVNTGELFF. The CDR3 region has the DNA TGTGCCAGCAGTCACCGCGACAGGGTGAACACCGGGGAGCTGTTTTTT.

The sample holds many counts of this clonotype. The CDR3 protein is CASSLVSRSSSYNSPLHF. CDR3 nucleotides: TGCGCCAGCAGCTTGGTGTCGCGCTCGAGCTCCTATAATTCACCCCTCCACTTT. The chain links TRBV5-1 to TRBJ1-6; D is undetermined. Germline values: CDR1 SGHRS, CDR2 YFSETQ. Trimming shortened V by 0 bases and J by 0 bases, and 13 bases separated the two germline ends. The CDR3 totals 18 residues. Looking up the rest from reference TRBV5-1 and TRBJ1-6 gives the full variable domain: KAGVTQTPRYLIKTRGQQVTLSCSPISGHRSVSWYQQTPGQGLQFLFEYFSETQRNKGNFPGRFSGRQFSNSRSEMNVSTLELGDSALYLCASSLVSRSSSYNSPLHFGNGTRLTVT.

The table lists this clonotype with a few counts. CDR3 sequence reads: CASSLSGAALNTEAFF. The DNA for the CDR3 is TGCGCCAGCAGCTTGTCTGGAGCGGCCCTTAACACTGAAGCTTTCTTT. This chain uses TRBV5-1 with TRBJ1-1; D remains unclear. This CDR3 comprises 16 residues. Per germline, CDR1 SGHRS and CDR2 YFSETQ. V was cut by 1 base and J by 2 bases, with 15 bases left in between.

The sample holds many counts of this clonotype. The chain has TRBV10-1 and TRBJ1-1, with D unresolved. The length of the CDR3 is 13 residues. Germline V gene lookup returns CDR1 WNHNN and CDR2 SYGVQD (reference sequence). The ends were cut back, 2 bases at V and 4 bases at J, with 8 bases in the middle. CDR3 sequence reads: CASSEMGSTEAFF. CDR3 in DNA: TGCGCCAGCAGTGAGATGGGAAGCACTGAAGCTTTCTTT.

Many counts were recorded for this clonotype. For the CDR3, the DNA is TGTGCCAGCAGCTTAGCGCTGAACAGGGGGATTATTAGTGGCTACACCTTC. It is translated as CASSLALNRGIISGYTF. The chain couples TRBV7-8 to TRBJ1-2; 8 bases line up with TRBD1. Germline lookup yields CDR1 SGHVS and CDR2 FQNEAQ. The junction had 13 bases not matched to a gene; V was cut back by 0 bases and J by 7 bases. The CDR3 totals 17 residues.

This clonotype has ten or more counts. The chain recombines TRBV7-9 with TRBJ2-5; D possibly corresponds to TRBD2 (6 bases). Germline values: CDR1 SEHNR, CDR2 FQNEAQ (reference sequence). There are 17 residues in the CDR3. The V end was cut by 4 bases, the J end by 5 bases, with 23 bases between. CDR3 protein: CASSWTVVDPRGETQYF. The CDR3 DNA is TGTGCCAGCAGCTGGACGGTTGTGGACCCCCGGGGGGAGACCCAGTACTTC.

This clonotype occurred a few times. The chain carries TRBV27 and TRBJ2-7, with TRBD2 matching 8 bases. Germline values: CDR1 MNHEY, CDR2 SMNVEV (reference sequence). This CDR3 contains 17 residues. V shed 5 bases, J shed 3 bases, and the junction held 15 bases outside the gene matches. This chain's CDR3 is CASSRAGGRPLLYEQYF. DNA for the CDR3: TGTGCCAGCAGTCGCGCGGGGGGCCGACCTCTCCTCTACGAGCAGTACTTC.

In its sample, this clonotype was seen a few times. The junction departs from germline at one end; a sequencing error may be responsible. This chain connects TRBV11-1 to TRBJ2-4; D gene uncertain. This CDR3 region has 14 residues. The germline CDR1 and CDR2 sequences are SGHAT and FQDESV (reference sequence). This CDR3 reads CANSLDGLKNIQYF. The DNA of the CDR3 is TGTGCCAACAGCTTGGATGGGCTCAAAAACATTCAGTACTTC.

V is TRBV11-2 and J is TRBJ2-5; D perhaps matches TRBD2 (5 bases). V shed 3 bases and J shed 2 bases, with 13 bases lying between them. Germline assignment: CDR1 SGHAT and CDR2 FQNNGV. The CDR3 spans 15 residues. This CDR3 reads CASSFNLANQETQYF. DNA of the CDR3: TGTGCCAGCAGCTTTAACCTAGCAAATCAAGAGACCCAGTACTTC.

The chain combines TRBV27 with TRBJ2-5, with 7 positions matching TRBD2. Germline-derived CDR1 and CDR2 are MNHEY and SMNVEV (reference sequence). V lost 5 bases and J lost 2; bases outside the gene matches: 8. CDR3 length equals 15 residues. The CDR3 region is CASSPRGTIQETQYF. CDR3 nucleotides: TGTGCCAGCAGTCCCCGGGGGACTATACAAGAGACCCAGTACTTC.

The rearrangement uses TRBV24-1 and TRBJ2-2; 7 positions match TRBD1. The V segment lost 5 bases and the J segment 3 bases; nucleotides outside the gene matches: 14. The CDR3 totals 18 residues. Germline V gives CDR1 KGHDR, CDR2 SFDVKD. The CDR3 is CATSVPSGQGVDTGELFF. As DNA, the CDR3 is TGTGCCACCAGTGTACCCTCAGGGCAGGGGGTCGACACCGGGGAGCTGTTTTTT.

The rearrangement links TRBV7-9 to TRBJ2-1; tentative D call: TRBD1 (5 bases). V shed 1 base and J shed 9 bases, with 13 bases lying between them. Looked up from germline, CDR1 is SEHNR and CDR2 is FQNEAQ (reference sequence). The CDR3 totals 14 residues. The CDR3 loop reads CASSLGGPLVEQFF. Written as DNA, the CDR3 is TGTGCCAGCAGCTTAGGGGGCCCACTTGTTGAGCAGTTCTTC.

The gene calls are TRBV18 and TRBJ2-7, with a possible D match to TRBD1 (5 bases). Germline loops: CDR1 KGHSH, CDR2 LQKENI. The length of the CDR3 is 14 residues. V was clipped by 3 bases and J by 0 bases, with 9 bases between them. CDR3 nucleotide sequence: TGTGCCAGCTCACCCGACAGAAGCTCCTACGAGCAGTACTTC. Its protein is CASSPDRSSYEQYF.